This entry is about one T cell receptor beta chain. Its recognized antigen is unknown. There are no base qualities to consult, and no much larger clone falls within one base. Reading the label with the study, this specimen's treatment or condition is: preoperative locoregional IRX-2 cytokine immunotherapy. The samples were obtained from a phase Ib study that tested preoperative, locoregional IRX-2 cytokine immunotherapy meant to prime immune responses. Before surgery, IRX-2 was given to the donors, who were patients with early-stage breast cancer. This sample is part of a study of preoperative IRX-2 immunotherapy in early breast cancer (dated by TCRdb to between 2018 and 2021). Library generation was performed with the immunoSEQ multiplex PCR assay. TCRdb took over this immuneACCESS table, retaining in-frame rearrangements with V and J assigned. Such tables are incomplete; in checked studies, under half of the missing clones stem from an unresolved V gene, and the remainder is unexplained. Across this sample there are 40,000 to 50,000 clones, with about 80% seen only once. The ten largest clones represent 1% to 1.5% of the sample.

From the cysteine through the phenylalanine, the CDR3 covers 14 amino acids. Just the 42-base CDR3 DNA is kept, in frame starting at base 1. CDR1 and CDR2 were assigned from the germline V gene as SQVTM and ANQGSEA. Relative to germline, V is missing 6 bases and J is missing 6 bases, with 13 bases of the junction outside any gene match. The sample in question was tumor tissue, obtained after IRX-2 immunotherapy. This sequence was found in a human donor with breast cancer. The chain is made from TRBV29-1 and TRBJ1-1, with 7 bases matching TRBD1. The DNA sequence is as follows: TGCAGCGTGGTACAGGGGCCTCGGGGAGCTGAAGCTTTCTTT. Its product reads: CSVVQGPRGAEAFF.